This is a list of T cell receptor beta chains from one sample in a study of vaccination and CD4 T cells after COVID-19. Via MiXCR, TCRdb re-called the PCR reads, giving one row per CDR3 protein. The profile shows about 5,000 distinct CDR3 sequences, approximately 52% of them singletons. Their antigens remain unidentified. Sequencing was done on a sample of CD4+ T cells from blood, cultured in vitro. These TCRs come from a human donor who had recovered from COVID-19. The CDR3 runs from the conserved cysteine through the conserved F or W. A D gene is named only where the DNA matches it firmly. Clone size appears in some rows only: once, few, many, or a class for an expanded clone.

clone_size j_call d_call cdr3_length v_call cdr3_aa cdr3_nt
. TRBJ2-1 TRBD2 15 TRBV20-1 CSARSSGATYNEQFF TGCAGTGCTAGATCCAGCGGGGCTACCTACAATGAGCAGTTCTTC
few TRBJ1-2 TRBD1 14 TRBV20-1 CSARGRGPYGGYTF TGCAGTGCTAGGGGGAGGGGGCCCTATGGAGGCTACACCTTC
. TRBJ1-1 TRBD1 15 TRBV25-1 CATTEWDRGRTEAFF TGTGCCACCACCGAGTGGGACAGGGGAAGGACTGAAGCTTTCTTT
. TRBJ1-5 . 12 TRBV2 CASSEGPWPQHF TGTGCCAGCAGTGAAGGGCCATGGCCCCAGCATTTT
. TRBJ1-2 TRBD1 12 TRBV20-1 CSAINRGKDYTF TGCAGTGCTATCAACAGGGGCAAAGACTACACCTTC
few TRBJ1-5 . 15 TRBV20-1 CSAPSANMGNQPQHF TGCAGTGCACCGAGCGCTAATATGGGCAATCAGCCCCAGCATTTT
. TRBJ1-2 . 13 TRBV15 CATSILGRTGYTF TGTGCCACCAGCATTCTCGGTAGGACTGGCTACACCTTC
. TRBJ2-3 . 14 TRBV20-1 CSSPRHGPTDTQYF TGCAGTTCCCCCCGACACGGTCCCACAGATACGCAGTATTTT
. TRBJ2-1 . 14 TRBV7-9 CASSFPGRSLEQFF TGTGCCAGCAGCTTCCCGGGACGAAGTCTAGAGCAGTTCTTC
few TRBJ1-2 TRBD1 13 TRBV6-1 CASSVDRGHGYTF TGTGCCAGCAGTGTCGACAGGGGCCACGGCTACACCTTC
few TRBJ1-2 TRBD1 15 TRBV28 CASTQGGQGYYGYTF TGTGCCAGCACCCAAGGGGGACAGGGGTACTATGGCTACACCTTC
. TRBJ2-1 TRBD1 15 TRBV20-1 CSAPGQGDLYNEQFF TGCAGTGCCCCGGGACAGGGAGACCTTTACAATGAGCAGTTCTTC
. TRBJ2-7 TRBD1 15 TRBV7-8 CASSPRTGLTYEQYF TGTGCCAGCAGTCCAAGGACAGGGCTAACCTACGAGCAGTACTTC
. TRBJ2-3 . 12 TRBV24-1 CATSDKPDTQYF TGTGCCACCAGTGATAAGCCAGATACGCAGTATTTT
. TRBJ2-7 TRBD1 12 TRBV28 CASSPRDSGQYF TGTGCCAGCAGTCCCCGGGACAGCGGGCAGTACTTC
. TRBJ1-5 . 12 TRBV25-1 CASSDTDQPQHF TGTGCCAGCAGTGATACCGATCAGCCCCAGCATTTT
. TRBJ1-2 . 15 TRBV4-1 CASSQGDGGLYGYTF TGCGCCAGCAGCCAGGGGGACGGGGGTCTATATGGCTACACCTTC
few TRBJ2-5 . 12 TRBV20-1 CSAGPDRKTQYF TGCAGTGCTGGCCCTGATAGGAAGACCCAGTACTTC
few TRBJ2-5 TRBD2 15 TRBV20-1 CSATNEGAGKAAQYF TGCAGTGCTACTAACGAAGGAGCGGGGAAAGCGGCCCAGTACTTC
once TRBJ2-5 . 11 TRBV28 CASSSRETQYF TGTGCCAGCAGTTCTAGAGAGACCCAGTACTTC
few TRBJ1-2 . 13 TRBV20-1 CSARRQAGDGYTF TGCAGTGCTAGACGCCAAGCGGGGGATGGCTACACCTTC
. TRBJ1-2 TRBD1 15 TRBV5-4 CASSLFRGHEGGYTF TGTGCCAGCAGCTTGTTCAGGGGGCATGAGGGTGGCTACACCTTC
few TRBJ2-5 . 13 TRBV15 CATSRGGGGTQYF TGTGCCACCAGCAGAGGAGGGGGGGGGACCCAGTACTTC
few TRBJ2-7 . 14 TRBV6-1 CASSPQGLSYEQYF TGTGCCAGCAGCCCGCAAGGACTCTCCTACGAGCAGTACTTC
. TRBJ1-5 . 13 TRBV6-1 CASSGQHNQPQHF TGTGCCAGCAGCGGACAGCACAATCAGCCCCAGCATTTT
. TRBJ2-7 . 12 TRBV6-5 CASSYSLSEQYF TGTGCCAGCAGTTACTCCCTAAGCGAGCAGTACTTC
. TRBJ1-1 . 14 TRBV7-9 CASSRGGRNTEAFF TGTGCCAGCAGCAGGGGGGGGAGGAACACTGAAGCTTTCTTT
. TRBJ2-7 . 12 TRBV6-1 CASKSGSYEQYF TGTGCCAGCAAATCCGGATCCTACGAGCAGTACTTC
. TRBJ2-2 . 15 TRBV21-1 CASSYLDSSTGELFF TGTGCCAGCAGCTATCTAGACAGTAGCACCGGGGAGCTGTTTTTT
. TRBJ1-2 TRBD1 13 TRBV20-1 CSAKTGTGGLYTF TGCAGTGCTAAAACCGGGACAGGGGGCCTCTACACCTTC
once TRBJ2-7 . 11 TRBV7-2 CASRAGYEQYF TGTGCCAGCAGGGCAGGGTACGAGCAGTACTTC
once TRBJ1-2 . 13 TRBV7-3 CASSTGQSYGYTF TGTGCCAGCAGCACCGGACAGAGCTATGGCTACACCTTC
. TRBJ1-1 . 15 TRBV7-2 CASSWGGASGTEAFF TGTGCCAGCAGCTGGGGGGGGGCGAGCGGCACTGAAGCTTTCTTT
. TRBJ2-7 . 14 TRBV6-2/TRBV6-3 CASRLGGGSYEQYF TGTGCCAGCAGGTTAGGGGGAGGCTCCTACGAGCAGTACTTC
. TRBJ1-1 . 13 TRBV28 CASSPPDRTEAFF TGTGCCAGCAGTCCGCCGGACCGCACTGAAGCTTTCTTT
. TRBJ2-7 TRBD1 12 TRBV11-3 CASSLQGDEQYF TGTGCCAGCAGCTTACAGGGGGACGAGCAGTACTTC
. TRBJ1-2 . 11 TRBV6-1 CASSEVRGYTF TGTGCCAGCAGTGAAGTCCGTGGCTACACCTTC
once TRBJ1-1 . 14 TRBV7-3 CASSVTGGRTEAFF TGTGCCAGCAGCGTCACGGGGGGGCGGACTGAAGCTTTCTTT
. TRBJ1-2 TRBD1 13 TRBV7-2 CASSPRDRDGYTF TGTGCCAGCAGCCCACGGGACAGGGACGGCTACACCTTC
. TRBJ1-6 . 18 TRBV27 CASSRQVEWVQRNSPLHF TGTGCCAGCAGTAGACAGGTTGAGTGGGTCCAGCGTAATTCACCCCTCCACTTT
. TRBJ1-1 . 15 TRBV28 CASSSSGEVDTEAFF TGTGCCAGCAGTTCTTCAGGGGAGGTGGACACTGAAGCTTTCTTT
. TRBJ2-1 . 14 TRBV20-1 CSARGQGGYNEQFF TGCAGTGCTAGAGGCCAGGGGGGGTACAATGAGCAGTTCTTC
. TRBJ2-7 . 16 TRBV20-1 CSARVPPGGSSYEQYF TGCAGTGCTAGAGTGCCCCCTGGGGGAAGCTCCTACGAGCAGTACTTC